Included here is one TCR beta chain sequence, with context. Its antigen is still unknown. This specimen belongs to a study of T cells in Graves' hyperthyroidism and ophthalmopathy. Whole-study findings and limits: Expanded thyroid clonotypes (above 0.001) were mostly also found in blood.

Amplified TCR beta CDR3 regions derived from RNA transcripts. TCR CDR3 regions were first amplified by RT-PCR with HTBI primers. Via MiXCR, TCRdb re-called the multiplex PCR reads, giving one row per CDR3 protein. The sample carries hundreds of thousands of distinct CDR3 sequences, around 45% recorded once. Stable Graves' hyperthyroidism denoted no ophthalmopathy progression over 18 months. Participants, patients aged 18 to 65, had newly diagnosed hyperthyroidism with a duration under 2 months. CDR1 is SNHLY, CDR2 FYNNEI, per germline. The CDR3 totals 17 residues. V lost 5 bases and J lost 2; bases outside the gene matches: 6.

The origin of this receptor is a woman younger than 30 with Graves' hyperthyroidism. This sequence joins TRBV2 and TRBJ2-6, with 10 positions matching TRBD1. Sequencing was performed on peripheral blood or thyroid tissue (not recorded which). In nucleotides, the CDR3 is TGTGCCAGCAGTCGCCGGGACAGGGGAGCTGGGGCCAACGTCCTGACTTTC. This translates into CASSRRDRGAGANVLTF. The variable domain in full, completed from reference TRBV2 and TRBJ2-6, reads EPEVTQTPSHQVTQMGQEVILRCVPISNHLYFYWYRQILGQKVEFLVSFYNNEISEKSEIFDDQFSVERPDGSNFTLKIRSTKLEDSAMYFCASSRRDRGAGANVLTFGAGSRLTVL.